Below, one T cell receptor (beta chain) is given with its context. Trimming took 3 bases from V and 10 from J; bases not matched to a gene: 17. The CDR3 consists of 17 residues. The germline gives CDR1 SGHTA, CDR2 FQGNSA. Researchers tagged individual cDNA molecules with unique molecular identifiers. TCRdb fed the 5' RACE reads into MiXCR, producing one record per CDR3 protein. The sample lists around 72,000 distinct CDR3 sequences, over 9% occurring once. This record belongs to a study of early T cells in non-severe SARS-CoV-2 infection. Study background: The input, bulk RNA from unsorted whole blood, was sequenced, and chains were unpaired.

The TCR comes from an adult who was a healthcare worker with PCR-confirmed SARS-CoV-2 infection or an uninfected control (not recorded which). Material: whole blood, obtained at baseline. V is TRBV7-2 and J is TRBJ2-1; TRBD2 aligns across 8 bases. CDR3 residues: CASSLSPGGGSLSEQFF. For the CDR3, the DNA is TGTGCCAGCAGCTTGTCTCCCGGCGGGGGGTCCTTGTCGGAGCAGTTCTTC.